This T cell receptor (beta chain) was observed in a study of blood T cells in healthy people across ages. V gave up 5 bases and J gave up 8 bases; unmatched junction bases: 18. The CDR3 has 17 amino acids. Germline CDR1 MNHEY, CDR2 SVGEGT. The use of a sample-barcoded 5' primer and a J-beta primer mix characterized a second PCR of about 6 to 12 cycles. No fewer than 3 million CDR3-containing paired-end reads came from each sample. TCRdb recomputed calls from the 5' RACE reads with MiXCR, one row per CDR3 protein. The data hold about 720,000 distinct CDR3 sequences, with 22% observed a single time. The sequencing sample was made of blood. The V and J genes are TRBV6-2 or TRBV6-3 and TRBJ2-3; TRBD1 aligns across 8 bases. This TCR was sampled from a man between 70 and 80 years old in good health. The CDR3 coding sequence is TGTGCCAGCAGTACCCTACAGGGGGGCCTAGCAGGTGGTACGCAGTATTTT. Its translation is CASSTLQGGLAGGTQYF.